Below are 17 T cell receptor beta chains sequenced from a single sample in a study of control samples from healthy donors and cancer patients. Clones were sequenced by immunoSEQ multiplex PCR, and TCRdb holds only the in-frame ones, with some missing. Among fewer than 150,000 clones listed, 90% to 95% were seen once. The material sequenced was blood. All receptors come from a woman younger than 30 in good health.

The gene calls are TRBV24-1 and TRBJ1-5, with unresolved D. CDR1 KGHDR and CDR2 SFDVKD come from the germline V gene. This CDR3 is built from 12 residues. V lost 6 bases to trimming and J lost 6 bases, with 8 bases between them. DNA of the CDR3: TGTGCCACCAGTTCCACGGGTCAGCCCCAGCATTTT. This codes for CATSSTGQPQHF.

The J gene is TRBJ1-3, the V gene TRBV9; D call uncertain. Trimming removed 0 bases at V and 0 bases at J, with 10 bases between. CDR1 SGDLS and CDR2 YYNGEE come from the germline V gene. This CDR3 has 16 residues. CDR3 sequence: CASSVEPPGSGNTIYF. As DNA, the CDR3 is TGTGCCAGCAGCGTAGAACCACCCGGCTCTGGAAACACCATATATTTT. The entire variable domain, with the rest obtained from reference TRBV9 and TRBJ1-3, is as follows: DSGVTQTPKHLITATGQRVTLRCSPRSGDLSVYWYQQSLDQGLQFLIQYYNGEERAKGNILERFSAQQFPDLHSELNLSSLELGDSALYFCASSVEPPGSGNTIYFGEGSWLTVV.

The rearrangement links TRBV19 to TRBJ2-1, with TRBD2 identical over 8 bases. The CDR3 has 15 residues. J lost 4 bases, V lost 2 bases, and 4 bases had no gene match. Germline V CDR1 and CDR2: LNHDA, SQIVND (reference sequence). CDR3 loop: CASSISGGPYNEQFF. The CDR3 bases are TGTGCCAGTAGTATAAGCGGGGGCCCGTACAATGAGCAGTTCTTC.

The chain couples TRBV19 to TRBJ2-3, with 12 bases matching TRBD1. The V segment lost 3 bases and the J segment 0 bases; nucleotides outside the gene matches: 7. The CDR3 totals 18 residues. The V gene's germline CDR1 is LNHDA and CDR2 SQIVND (reference sequence). The CDR3 nucleotides are TGTGCCAGTAGTATCTCCGGGACAGGGGGCGGCAGCACAGATACGCAGTATTTT. Its translation is CASSISGTGGGSTDTQYF.

This chain connects TRBV3-1 (or the pseudogene TRBV3-2) to TRBJ1-6; D perhaps matches TRBD1 (6 bases). Germline CDR1 and CDR2: LGHDT and YNNKEL (reference sequence). The CDR3 runs to 17 residues. Trimming left V 0 bases short and J 4 bases short, with 13 bases between. This CDR3 is CASSQDLPGAYNSPLHF. DNA for the CDR3: TGTGCCAGCAGCCAAGATCTACCAGGGGCTTATAATTCACCCCTCCACTTT.

The CDR3 DNA is TGTGCCAGCAGTCCTCCTGAGATGAACACTGAAGCTTTCTTT. Protein product: CASSPPEMNTEAFF. V gene TRBV28 combines with J gene TRBJ1-1, with D unresolved. The CDR3 covers 14 residues. Germline V lookup: CDR1 MDHEN, CDR2 SYDVKM. Trimming removed 5 bases at V and 0 bases at J, with 10 bases between.

The rearrangement links TRBV21-1 to TRBJ2-3. TRBV21-1 is described as a pseudogene. CDR3 length: 21 amino acids. CDR3 in DNA: TGTGCCAGCGCGCCGAGAACTCGACGCCCGGGCCACAAACGGAGCACAGATACGCAGTATTTT. Protein: CASAPRTRRPGHKRSTDTQYF.

The chain joins TRBV11-3 to TRBJ1-1; D perhaps matches TRBD1 (6 bases). V shed 5 bases and J shed 3 bases, with 16 bases lying between them. This CDR3 comprises 15 residues. The V gene's germline CDR1 is SGHNT and CDR2 YENEEA. As DNA, the CDR3 is TGTGCCAGCAGCCCTACCCCAGGGGAGGACACTGAAGCTTTCTTT. Translated, it gives CASSPTPGEDTEAFF.

This clone was picked up one time. V usage is TRBV21-1 and J usage is TRBJ2-1; the table's D call, TRBD2, was not checked against the DNA. TRBV21-1 is deemed a pseudogene. The CDR3 spans 15 residues. This CDR3 is CASSKLNLRYNEQFF. For the CDR3, the DNA is TGTGCCAGCAGCAAATTAAATCTGAGATACAATGAGCAGTTCTTC.

This chain joins TRBV14 and TRBJ2-1; 7 bases fit TRBD2. Germline lookup yields CDR1 SGHDN and CDR2 FVKESK. V dropped 9 bases and J dropped 7; count of bases not matched to a gene: 18. This CDR3 is built from 16 residues. CDR3 coding DNA: TGTGCCAGTTCTCGGAGGGTCGGGGGGTATGAGAATGAGCAGTTCTTC. It translates to CASSRRVGGYENEQFF. Full variable domain (remainder filled in from reference TRBV14 and TRBJ2-1): EAGVTQFPSHSVIEKGQTVTLRCDPISGHDNLYWYRRVMGKEIKFLLHFVKESKQDESGMPNNRFLAERTGGTYSTLKVQPAELEDSGVYFCASSRRVGGYENEQFFGPGTRLTVL.

The chain recombines TRBV5-1 with TRBJ2-3, with D uncertain. Deletions cut 4 bases from V and 2 bases from J, with 11 bases between. Germline V gene lookup returns CDR1 SGHRS and CDR2 YFSETQ. The CDR3 has 14 amino acids. The CDR3 sequence is CASSIGTSTDTQYF. The CDR3 nucleotides read TGCGCCAGCAGCATAGGAACTTCCACAGATACGCAGTATTTT.

The genes are TRBV7-9 and TRBJ2-7; D remains ambiguous. Trimming stripped 3 bases from V and 2 bases from J, with 2 bases between. CDR1 is SEHNR, CDR2 FQNEAQ, per germline (reference sequence). The CDR3 runs 11 residues. The CDR3 region has the DNA TGTGCCAGCAGCTTTACCTACGAGCAGTACTTC. Protein sequence: CASSFTYEQYF.

For the CDR3, the DNA is TGTGCCACCAGCGGAGGGAGCGGTTATAGTGAAGCTTTCTTT. This gives the protein CATSGGSGYSEAFF. The rearrangement uses TRBV15 and TRBJ1-1; D remains ambiguous. This CDR3 spans 14 amino acids. V was cut by 5 bases and J by 7 bases, with 17 bases left in between. Germline V lookup: CDR1 LNHNV, CDR2 YYDKDF (reference sequence).

The chain links TRBV21-1 to TRBJ2-2. TRBV21-1 is tagged as a pseudogene. The CDR3 runs to 19 residues. The CDR3 DNA sequence: TGTGCCAGCAGCACCTTCTCGAACTACACAGCCTCCCGGAGCGGGGAGCTGTTTTTT. Protein product: CASSTFSNYTASRSGELFF.

Of note for this clone: The junction and the germline gene differ at one end; a read error may be behind it. This chain uses TRBV7-2 with TRBJ2-3; 9 bases agree with TRBD2. Germline V CDR1 and CDR2: SGHTA, FQGNSA. This CDR3 has 19 residues. The CDR3 DNA is TGTGCCAGCAGCCTAGCGGGATTCACCCGGACCTCTTCCACAGATACGCAGTATTTT. It is translated as CASSLAGFTRTSSTDTQYF.

The chain has TRBV27 and TRBJ1-6; 7 bases agree with TRBD1. Germline V gene data show CDR1 as MNHEY and CDR2 as SMNVEV (reference sequence). J was trimmed by 4 bases and V by 5 bases; bases with no gene match: 14. The CDR3 spans 18 residues. The DNA for the CDR3 is TGTGCCAGCAGTCGGTACCAGGGGGGAAGGGAGTATAATTCACCCCTCCACTTT. It is translated as CASSRYQGGREYNSPLHF.

The chain employs TRBV4-1 and TRBJ1-1, with TRBD1 as a possible D gene (6 bases). The CDR3 runs 14 residues. Germline assignment: CDR1 MGHRA and CDR2 YSYEKL. The ends were cut back, 4 bases at V and 4 bases at J, with 13 bases in the middle. Here the CDR3 reads CASSRQQGATEAFF. The CDR3 DNA sequence: TGCGCCAGCAGCCGACAACAGGGAGCCACTGAAGCTTTCTTT.